This record looks at one T cell receptor beta chain sequence and its context. This clonotype was found many times. Its cognate antigen has yet to be identified. Per-nucleotide qualities are absent, and no much larger clonotype sits a single base away. CDR1 and CDR2 are read off the germline V gene as SGHAT and FQNNGV. The CDR3 runs 14 amino acids, cysteine and phenylalanine included. Only the CDR3 DNA is retained, 42 bases long and in frame from the first base. Relative to germline, V is 7 bases shorter and J is 4 bases shorter, with 15 bases between their ends. Per the publication, the time point label means: newly diagnosed GD, antithyroid drugs for less than 3 months. RNA was extracted from PBMCs in TRIzol for both TCR sequencing and RNA sequencing. The diagnosis of Graves' disease was made according to American Thyroid Association guidelines. Patients for the study were recruited at an endocrinology department in Xi'an, China. Each patient gave approximately 10 milliliters of peripheral blood, collected in an EDTA anticoagulant tube. Ficoll Paque Plus density gradient separation was used to isolate PBMCs, and no further T cell sorting was done. An Agilent 2100 Bioanalyzer and agarose gel were used to check RNA quality, and a NanoDrop 2000 was used to measure RNA concentration.

These data originate in a study of regulatory T cells in long-lasting Graves disease (dated by TCRdb to about 2021). In the study overall: Patients with newly diagnosed Graves' disease had been on antithyroid drugs for under 3 months. Patients with persistent Graves' disease were compared with patients with newly diagnosed Graves' disease using TCR sequencing and RNA sequencing of peripheral blood. The study took place in China and was registered as a clinical trial. A total of about 35 samples underwent TCR sequencing: about 13 from persistent and around 20 from newly diagnosed Graves' disease patients.

The study at large found these results: The authors acknowledged the small sample size as a limitation that may reduce accuracy. More public clonotypes were shared among persistent patients (roughly 2,700) than among newly diagnosed patients (roughly 960). Peripheral blood alone was examined, since thyroid tissue, which constituted the primary lesion, could not be accessed. Compared with newly diagnosed patients, patients with persistent Graves' disease had lower TCR Shannon entropy and fewer highly expanded clones, which suggests clonal expansion. TRBV28, TRBJ1-2 and TRBJ2-5 were preferentially used in persistent disease, while TRBV20-1 and TRBJ2-1 were favored in newly diagnosed disease. Only the TCR beta chain was sequenced and analyzed.

The method behind the library was multiplex PCR. TCRdb records Illumina HiSeq 4000 as the sequencer. iRepertoire HTBI primers and Arm-PCR amplification of CDR3 regions were used to construct TCR beta libraries. Before sequencing, the PCR products went through gel purification. In the authors' own workflow: Gene usage analysis of CDR3 amino acid clonotypes used the approximately 62 TRBV and fewer than 15 TRBJ segments found across samples. Filtered high-quality paired reads were merged into contigs using COPE and FqMerger. BLAST was used to align contigs to the IMGT TRBV, TRBD and TRBJ reference genes, and CDR3 was defined following IMGT. Any clonotype with a frequency above 0.1% was classified as a highly expanded clone. Repertoire diversity was measured by Shannon entropy, and V-J evenness by the Gini coefficient. A clonotype was considered public if more than one individual shared it. TCRdb's own reprocessing of the public reads used fastp at Q25 and MiXCR and kept productive beta chains. Entries are consolidated by CDR3 protein sequence, retaining the most common genes and DNA. These V and J calls are TCRdb output, not the study's own analysis. This sample is represented by around 500,000 distinct CDR3 sequences; 12% of them were singletons. Jointly, the top ten make up about 8.9% of the sample.

The data were also submitted as part of a second study, on T cells in Graves' hyperthyroidism and ophthalmopathy. The second study's authors report: Graves' hyperthyroidism was defined as stable when no progression to ophthalmopathy occurred over 18 months of follow-up. The hyperthyroidism patients were between 18 and 65 years old and newly diagnosed, with a disease duration of less than 2 months. Any patient with an uncontrolled infection, another autoimmune disease, pregnancy or lactation was excluded. Diagnoses were based on clinical symptoms, serum thyroxine and TRAb, thyroid ultrasound and orbital computed tomography. The TCR CDR3 was subjected to a first round of RT-PCR using the HTBI primer set and the Qiagen OneStep RT-PCR kit. Most expanded thyroid clonotypes (frequency above 0.001) were also found in blood, which suggests that blood repertoires may mirror thyroid immune responses. Ophthalmopathy was separated from stable hyperthyroidism by a 13 V-J signature model, with 87.88% sensitivity and 81% to 82% specificity obtained in cross-validation and 80%/75% obtained in testing. During validation, the model predicted progression to ophthalmopathy a median of approximately 7 months ahead of onset, with almost 71% sensitivity and 72.22% specificity. To identify distinguishing TCR V-J signatures, a discovery cohort of 100 patients was used, comprising 40 to 45 with Graves' ophthalmopathy and around 60 with stable Graves' hyperthyroidism. Whether ophthalmopathy could be predicted prospectively was tested in an independent validation cohort made up of about 20 hyperthyroidism patients plus 17 patients who later progressed to ophthalmopathy. The 75 to 100 discovery patients were randomly split 7:3 into training and test sets. Thyroid tissue and blood T-cell repertoires from six Graves' hyperthyroidism patients were also compared in the study. Following sampling, methimazole starting at 30 mg daily was given to hyperthyroidism patients, and high-dose intravenous methylprednisolone was given to ophthalmopathy patients. The libraries were constructed in a second round of multiplex PCR and then size-selected and purified. The libraries were sequenced on an Illumina HiSeq2000 using paired-end 100 bp reads. SOAPnuke was used to process the raw data, throwing out any read that contained adapters or uncalled bases, had a mean Phred below 15, or lacked an exact constant-primer or identifier match. COPE v1.2.5 was used to merge the high-quality paired reads, and each unique nucleotide sequence was defined as a clonotype. MiTCR v1.1 was used to align clonotypes to the IMGT TRBV, TRBD and TRBJ reference segments. The analysis included only V-J combinations with a frequency above 0.0001, which together covered around 99% of the repertoires. A TCS score was defined as the ratio between F50 (clonal expansion) and ExV (chaos), using BLOSUM62-based TCRdist between CDR3 peptides within each V-J. Welch's t-statistics and random forest reduced some 510 V-J features to around 14, which were used in a naive Bayes classifier (R e1071). No statistical method was used to set the sample size in advance, and investigators knew the group allocation. TCR Vbeta CDR3 sequencing of 120 to 150 peripheral blood samples (roughly 41 ophthalmopathy, 75 hyperthyroidism and around 17 progressor patients) is reported in the paper.

Sequencing was performed on peripheral blood mononuclear cells (PBMCs), taken at new diagnosis, from a patient treated with antithyroid drugs. The chain uses TRBV11-2 and TRBJ2-3, with a weak D call of TRBD2 (5 bases match). The receptor's source is a woman aged 25 to 45 with Graves disease. Donor details come from another sample of the same person, matched by shared clones. The CDR3 is CASKRTLSADTQYF. The nucleotide sequence is TGTGCCAGCAAACGGACTCTGAGCGCAGATACGCAGTATTTT.